The sample holds one count of the clone carrying this T cell receptor (beta chain). The sample originates from a study of technical replicates of blood from four donors. Sequencing used immunoSEQ multiplex PCR; TCRdb keeps in-frame clones, though not all of them. The table lists tens of thousands of clones, 92% of them singletons. This CDR3 has 13 residues. The V gene end was trimmed by 4 bases and the J gene end by 8 bases; junction bases not matched to a gene: 6. Germline V CDR1 and CDR2: SGHTA, FQGNSA. This sequence originates from a human donor in good health. Some clones in this sample may be carry-over from other donors' samples. The genes are TRBV7-2 and TRBJ1-2; 8 bases map to TRBD1. Specimen: PBMCs. CDR3 nucleotide sequence: TGTGCCAGCAGCTCCGGGACAGGCTTAGGCTACACCTTC. It translates to CASSSGTGLGYTF.